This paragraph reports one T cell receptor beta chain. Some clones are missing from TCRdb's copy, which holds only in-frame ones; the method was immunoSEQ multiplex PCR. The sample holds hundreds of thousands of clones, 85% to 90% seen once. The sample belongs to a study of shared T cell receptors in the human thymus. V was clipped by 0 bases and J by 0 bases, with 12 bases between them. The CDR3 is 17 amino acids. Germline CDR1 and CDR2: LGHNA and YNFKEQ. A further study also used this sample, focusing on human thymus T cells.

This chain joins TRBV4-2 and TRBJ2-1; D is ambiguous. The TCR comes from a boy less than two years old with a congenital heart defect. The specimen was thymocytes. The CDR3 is CASSQDALVSSYNEQFF. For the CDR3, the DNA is TGTGCCAGCAGCCAAGACGCCCTGGTGAGCTCCTACAATGAGCAGTTCTTC.